This T cell receptor beta chain was captured by sequencing in a study of T cell responses to AZD1222 COVID-19 vaccine. Whole-study context: Second-dose schedules of about 4 or about 12 weeks were combined.

Assay: immunoSEQ multiplex PCR; the TCRdb copy retains only in-frame clones and omits some. The sample lists roughly 120,000 clones; 88% were seen once. The CDR3 is 14 residues long. V was clipped by 6 bases and J by 1 base, with 10 bases between them. Per the germline V gene, CDR1 is MNHEY and CDR2 is SVGAGI. Notes on this clone: What it binds is not known.

The study's findings and limits: The donor group comprised mostly white British people and more females; the analysis possibly underestimated clonal diversity. The reported proportion of spike-specific TCRs targeting unmutated variant regions was nearly half. Vaccine-associated CD4 TCRs ranged over spike, dominating at 160-218 and 743-854.

The rearrangement joins TRBV6-5 to TRBJ1-3; D possibly corresponds to TRBD1 (6 bases). The sequence derives from an adult in good health. The sample in question was peripheral blood, obtained on day 0 of AZD1222 vaccination. The CDR3 is CASSYDRSGNTIYF. CDR3 bases: TGTGCCAGCAGCTACGACAGGTCTGGAAACACCATATATTTT.